What follows are 2 T cell receptor beta chains derived from one specimen sequenced in a study of T cells in Graves' hyperthyroidism and ophthalmopathy. What was amplified from RNA transcripts were TCR beta CDR3 regions. The HTBI primer set drove a first-round RT-PCR of the TCR CDR3. TCRdb redid the calling of the multiplex PCR reads with MiXCR, one entry per CDR3 protein. The sample contains about 400,000 distinct CDR3 sequences, over 13% of which appear only once. Sequenced: blood. The source is a man aged 50-60 years with Graves' ophthalmopathy.

In its sample, this clonotype was seen many times. The chain joins TRBV20-1 to TRBJ2-7, with TRBD1 matching 7 bases. This CDR3 is 14 amino acids long. The germline V gene encodes CDR1 DFQATT and CDR2 SNEGSKA (reference sequence). V shed 5 bases, J shed 2 bases, and the junction held 9 bases outside the gene matches. CDR3 region: CSAETGQVTYEQYF. Written as DNA, the CDR3 is TGCAGTGCTGAGACCGGACAGGTTACCTACGAGCAGTACTTC.

This clonotype was seen many times. In DNA form, the CDR3 reads TGTGCCAGCTCAGATAAAACCCCCGACAGTAATGAAAAACTGTTTTTT. Translated, it gives CASSDKTPDSNEKLFF. The J gene is TRBJ1-4, the V gene TRBV18; D is perhaps TRBD1 (5 bases). Trimming stripped 5 bases from V and 4 bases from J, with 17 bases between. Germline CDR1 reads KGHSH; CDR2 reads LQKENI. The CDR3 extends over 16 amino acids.